This T cell receptor (beta chain) came from a study of monozygotic twins with inflammatory bowel disease. Using the 5' RACE reads, TCRdb records one entry per CDR3 protein without DNA. The specimen's table records around 380,000 distinct CDR3 sequences. Whole-blood total RNA was extracted without T cell sorting. Source material: blood. This TCR came from a human donor with ulcerative colitis or Crohn's disease, or a healthy co-twin of an affected twin (not recorded which).

The CDR3 region is CASSRQGAKSAFF. The chain carries TRBV27 and TRBJ1-1; the TCRdb call, TRBD1, lacks DNA for checking. Germline V gene sequence: CDR1 MNHEY, CDR2 SMNVEV (reference sequence). This CDR3 has 13 residues.